This passage covers 17 T cell receptor beta chains from one sample sequenced in a study of cytomegalovirus exposure and HLA in healthy donors. The PCR was carried out with 60 Vbeta primers and 13 Jbeta primers. TCRdb keeps only in-frame clones here, not all; method: immunoSEQ multiplex PCR. The sample holds over 200,000 clones, about 70% seen once. Sequenced input: PBMCs. Receptors were obtained from a woman in her twenties or thirties in good health and CMV-seronegative.

The chain is built from TRBV30 and TRBJ1-2; TRBD1 matches at 7 bases. The germline CDR1 and CDR2 sequences are GTSNPN and SVGIG (reference sequence). V shed 0 bases, J shed 4 bases, and the junction held 2 bases outside the gene matches. This CDR3 spans 13 amino acids. The CDR3 reads CAWSVQGIYGYTF. CDR3 nucleotides: TGTGCCTGGAGTGTACAGGGGATCTATGGCTACACCTTC.

This clone was observed a few times. The rearrangement links TRBV6-6 to TRBJ1-1, with D perhaps TRBD1 (5 bases). CDR1 and CDR2 (germline): MNHNY, SVGAGI (reference sequence). Trimming stripped 2 bases from V and 2 bases from J, with 9 bases between. This CDR3 region has 14 residues. CDR3 DNA sequence: TGTGCCAGCAGTTACGGGGCTATAAACACTGAAGCTTTCTTT. It codes for CASSYGAINTEAFF.

The chain combines TRBV19 with TRBJ1-3; D gene ambiguous. CDR3 length: 15 amino acids. CDR1 and CDR2 (germline): LNHDA, SQIVND (reference sequence). Trimming removed 11 bases from V and 0 bases from J, with 17 bases in between. DNA for the CDR3: TGTGCCCCCCTGCGAGGGCCACCCTCTGGAAACACCATATATTTT. Protein product: CAPLRGPPSGNTIYF. Supplemented by reference TRBV19 and TRBJ1-3, the full variable domain reads DGGITQSPKYLFRKEGQNVTLSCEQNLNHDAMYWYRQDPGQGLRLIYYSQIVNDFQKGDIAEGYSVSREKKESFPLTVTSAQKNPTAFYLCAPLRGPPSGNTIYFGEGSWLTVV.

V and J are TRBV30 and TRBJ1-5, with D unclear. This CDR3 region has 15 residues. V was clipped by 0 bases and J by 6 bases, with 15 bases between them. Per germline, CDR1 GTSNPN and CDR2 SVGIG (reference sequence). For the CDR3, the DNA is TGTGCCTGGAGTGTACGAACAGTAGTTGGTCAGCCCCAGCATTTT. Amino acid sequence: CAWSVRTVVGQPQHF.

This chain links TRBV18 with TRBJ2-1; 7 nucleotides agree with TRBD1. This CDR3 region has 14 residues. The germline V gene encodes CDR1 KGHSH and CDR2 LQKENI. The V segment lost 2 bases and the J segment 7 bases; nucleotides outside the gene matches: 5. CDR3 loop: CASSPTGARNEQFF. Here the CDR3 DNA reads TGTGCCAGCTCACCAACAGGGGCGCGGAATGAGCAGTTCTTC.

CDR3 coding DNA: TGTGCCATCGCTTGGACAGGGGAAGAGACCCAGTACTTC. This translates into CAIAWTGEETQYF. The chain carries TRBV7-9 and TRBJ2-5; 9 bases line up with TRBD1. From germline, CDR1 is SEHNR and CDR2 FQNEAQ (reference sequence). Trimming took 10 bases from V and 3 from J; bases not matched to a gene: 6. This CDR3 region has 13 residues.

The chain uses TRBV7-9 and TRBJ2-7; 7 bases fit TRBD2. Germline CDR1 and CDR2: SEHNR and FQNEAQ (reference sequence). The CDR3 runs to 14 residues. J gave up 4 bases and V 11 bases, and 14 bases lay outside the gene matches. Written as DNA, the CDR3 is TGTGCCGGAGGCCGGGACTACCCCCCTTACGAGCAGTACTTC. Translating it yields CAGGRDYPPYEQYF.

This chain joins TRBV10-3 and TRBJ2-7; unclear D gene. Trimming shortened V by 2 bases and J by 3 bases, and 2 bases separated the two germline ends. The CDR3 has 11 amino acids. Germline values: CDR1 ENHRY, CDR2 SYGVKD. CDR3 sequence: CAISELYEQYF. DNA of the CDR3: TGTGCCATCAGTGAGCTCTACGAGCAGTACTTC.

The chain employs TRBV2 and TRBJ1-1; D is possibly TRBD1 (5 bases). This CDR3 contains 15 residues. V was trimmed by 4 bases and J by 2 bases, leaving 14 bases between them. The germline V gene encodes CDR1 SNHLY and CDR2 FYNNEI. The CDR3 DNA reads TGTGCCAGCAGTGTTCTGACAGCACCAAACACTGAAGCTTTCTTT. It codes for CASSVLTAPNTEAFF.

This clone was seen more than once but under ten times. The V call is TRBV19, the J call TRBJ1-2; D possibly corresponds to TRBD1 (6 bases). In germline, CDR1 is LNHDA, CDR2 SQIVND (reference sequence). The CDR3 loop spans 14 amino acids. V lost 6 bases and J 2 bases, leaving 13 bases between the germline ends. The CDR3 DNA follows: TGTGCCAGTAGCGGACAGTACTCAAACTATGGCTACACCTTC. It is translated as CASSGQYSNYGYTF. The variable domain in full, with the rest retrieved from reference TRBV19 and TRBJ1-2, is DGGITQSPKYLFRKEGQNVTLSCEQNLNHDAMYWYRQDPGQGLRLIYYSQIVNDFQKGDIAEGYSVSREKKESFPLTVTSAQKNPTAFYLCASSGQYSNYGYTFGSGTRLTVV.

In this sample, this clone turned up a few times. This chain connects TRBV7-9 to TRBJ1-6; D not certain. V lost 4 bases, J lost 4 bases, and 5 bases lay in between. Germline V gene lookup returns CDR1 SEHNR and CDR2 FQNEAQ (reference sequence). The CDR3 length is 13 residues. For the CDR3, the DNA is TGTGCCAGCAGCTCCGGGTATAATTCACCCCTCCACTTT. Protein: CASSSGYNSPLHF.

This chain uses TRBV7-9 with TRBJ2-3; perhaps TRBD2 as D (6 bases). V was pared by 4 bases and J by 6 bases, with 17 bases between. Germline V gives CDR1 SEHNR, CDR2 FQNEAQ (reference sequence). This CDR3 contains 15 residues. The CDR3 is CASSSRLRDSDTQYF. As DNA, the CDR3 is TGTGCCAGCAGCTCGCGTCTGCGGGATTCCGATACGCAGTATTTT.

This clone was observed a few times. At one of its ends the junction is not consistent with the germline gene, which may arise from a read error. The V call is TRBV20-1, the J call TRBJ1-5, with D possibly being TRBD1 (5 bases). Germline CDR1 and CDR2: DFQATT and SNEGSKA (reference sequence). The CDR3 is 11 residues long. The CDR3 protein is CSAREGGRHFW. In DNA, the CDR3 is TGCAGTGCTAGAGAGGGGGGTCGGCACTTTTGG.

The chain couples TRBV5-1 to TRBJ2-3; 9 bases match TRBD2. Germline V gene lookup returns CDR1 SGHRS and CDR2 YFSETQ. The CDR3 contains 15 residues. V was clipped by 0 bases and J by 2 bases; unmatched bases: 1. The CDR3 sequence: CASSLEGLATDTQYF. The CDR3 DNA sequence: TGCGCCAGCAGCTTGGAGGGACTAGCCACAGATACGCAGTATTTT.

This sequence joins TRBV11-3 and TRBJ2-5; D is uncertain. Germline assignment: CDR1 SGHNT and CDR2 YENEEA. Between the trimmed V and J ends, which lost 6 bases and 1 base, there was a span of 12 bases. This CDR3 is 14 amino acids long. The CDR3 protein is CASSPIAFQETQYF. Here the CDR3 DNA reads TGTGCCAGCAGTCCGATAGCTTTCCAAGAGACCCAGTACTTC.

The V call is TRBV4-1, the J call TRBJ2-7; 9 nucleotides match TRBD2. Germline CDR1 MGHRA, CDR2 YSYEKL. The trim removed 3 bases at V and 1 base at J, leaving 7 bases unmatched. The CDR3 has 16 amino acids. CDR3 nucleotides: TGCGCCAGCAGCCAGCCCACTAGCGGGCGTTCCTACGAGCAGTACTTC. Residues: CASSQPTSGRSYEQYF.

Details on this clone: Sequence at one end of the junction differs from germline and may be a read error. The chain joins TRBV2 to TRBJ1-5, with 8 bases matching TRBD1. Germline CDR1 and CDR2: SNHLY and FYNNEI. The CDR3 spans 14 residues. The CDR3 bases are TGTGCCAGCAGGGAAGACAGGGGTGGTCAGCCCCAGCATTTT. Protein: CASREDRGGQPQHF.